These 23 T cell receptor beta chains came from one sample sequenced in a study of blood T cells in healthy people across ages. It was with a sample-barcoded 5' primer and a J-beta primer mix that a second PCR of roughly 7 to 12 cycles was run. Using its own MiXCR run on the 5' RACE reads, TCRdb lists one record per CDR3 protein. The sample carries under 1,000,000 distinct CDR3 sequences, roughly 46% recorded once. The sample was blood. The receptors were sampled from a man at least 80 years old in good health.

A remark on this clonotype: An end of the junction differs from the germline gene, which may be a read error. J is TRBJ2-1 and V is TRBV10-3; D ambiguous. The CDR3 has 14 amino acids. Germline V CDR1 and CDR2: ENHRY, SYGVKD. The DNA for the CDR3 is TGTGCCGTCAGTGAGTCTTTCTCCGACAATGAGCAGTTCTTC. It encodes CAVSESFSDNEQFF.

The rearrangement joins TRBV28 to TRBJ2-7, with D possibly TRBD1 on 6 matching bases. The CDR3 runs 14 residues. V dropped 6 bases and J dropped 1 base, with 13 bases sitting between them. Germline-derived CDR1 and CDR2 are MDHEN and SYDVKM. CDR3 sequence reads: CASSPDRTSYEQYF. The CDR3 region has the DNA TGTGCCAGCAGCCCCGACAGGACGTCCTACGAGCAGTACTTC. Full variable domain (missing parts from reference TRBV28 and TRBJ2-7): DVKVTQSSRYLVKRTGEKVFLECVQDMDHENMFWYRQDPGLGLRLIYFSYDVKMKEKGDIPEGYSVSREKKERFSLILESASTNQTSMYLCASSPDRTSYEQYFGPGTRLTVT.

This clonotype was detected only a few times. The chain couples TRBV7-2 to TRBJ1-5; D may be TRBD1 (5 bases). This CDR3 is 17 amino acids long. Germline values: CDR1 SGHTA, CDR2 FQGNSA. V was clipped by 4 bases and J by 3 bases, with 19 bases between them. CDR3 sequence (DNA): TGTGCCAGCAGCTCGGGAGGCCGGGGCCTCTACAATCAGCCCCAGCATTTT. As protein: CASSSGGRGLYNQPQHF.

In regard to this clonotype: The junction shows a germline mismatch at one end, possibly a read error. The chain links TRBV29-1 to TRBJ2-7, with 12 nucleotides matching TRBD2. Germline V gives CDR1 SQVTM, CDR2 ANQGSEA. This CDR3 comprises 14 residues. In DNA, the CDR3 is TGCAGCGTCGAAGGACTAGCGGGACGCTACGAGCAGTACTTC. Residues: CSVEGLAGRYEQYF.

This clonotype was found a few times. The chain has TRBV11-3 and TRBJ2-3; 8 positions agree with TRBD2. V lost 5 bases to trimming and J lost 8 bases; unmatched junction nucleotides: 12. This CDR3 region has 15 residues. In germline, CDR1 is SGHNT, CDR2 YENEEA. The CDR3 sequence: CASSERGGRSGTQYF. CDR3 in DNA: TGTGCCAGCAGCGAACGGGGGGGGAGGAGTGGTACGCAGTATTTT.

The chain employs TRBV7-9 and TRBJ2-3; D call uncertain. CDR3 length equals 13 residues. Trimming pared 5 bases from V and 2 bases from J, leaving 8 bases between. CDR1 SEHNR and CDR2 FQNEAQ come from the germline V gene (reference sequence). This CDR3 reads CASSQTITDTQYF. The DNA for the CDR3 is TGTGCCAGCAGCCAGACCATCACAGATACGCAGTATTTT.

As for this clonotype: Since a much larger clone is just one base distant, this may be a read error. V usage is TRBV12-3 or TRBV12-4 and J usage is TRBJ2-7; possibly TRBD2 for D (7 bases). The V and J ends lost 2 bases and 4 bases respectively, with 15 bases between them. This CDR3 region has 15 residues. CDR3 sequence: CASSLRGAAIYEQYF. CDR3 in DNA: TGTGCCAGCAGTTTACGGGGGGCAGCAATTTACGAGCAGTACTTC.

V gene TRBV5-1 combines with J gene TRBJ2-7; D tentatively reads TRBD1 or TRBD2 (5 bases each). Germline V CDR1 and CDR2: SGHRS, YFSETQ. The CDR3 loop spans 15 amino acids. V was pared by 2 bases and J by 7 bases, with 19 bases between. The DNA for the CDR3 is TGCGCCAGCAGCTTAATGGGGGAAGAAAACCAGGAGCAGTACTTC. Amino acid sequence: CASSLMGEENQEQYF.

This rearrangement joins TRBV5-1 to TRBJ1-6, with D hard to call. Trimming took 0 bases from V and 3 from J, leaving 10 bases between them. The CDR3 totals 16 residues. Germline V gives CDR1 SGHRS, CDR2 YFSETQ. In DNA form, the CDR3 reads TGCGCCAGCAGCTTGGGGCAGCGATTCTATAATTCACCCCTCCACTTT. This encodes CASSLGQRFYNSPLHF.

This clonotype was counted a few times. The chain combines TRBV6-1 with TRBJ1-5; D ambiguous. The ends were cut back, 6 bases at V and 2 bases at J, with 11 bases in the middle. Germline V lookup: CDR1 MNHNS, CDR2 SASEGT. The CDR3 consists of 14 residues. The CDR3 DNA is TGTGCCAGCAGAGGGCCCGAGGGCAATCAGCCCCAGCATTTT. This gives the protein CASRGPEGNQPQHF.

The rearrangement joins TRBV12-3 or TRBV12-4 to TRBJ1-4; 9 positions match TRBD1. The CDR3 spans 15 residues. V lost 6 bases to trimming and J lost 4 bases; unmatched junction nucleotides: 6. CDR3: CASSPGQGLNEKLFF. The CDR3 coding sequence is TGTGCCAGCAGCCCCGGACAGGGGCTTAATGAAAAACTGTTTTTT.

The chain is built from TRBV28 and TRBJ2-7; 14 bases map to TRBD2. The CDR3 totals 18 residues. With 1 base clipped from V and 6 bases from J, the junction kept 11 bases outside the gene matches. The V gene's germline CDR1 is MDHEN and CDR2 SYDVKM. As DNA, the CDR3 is TGTGCCAGCAGTTTATACGGGACTAGCGGGAGAGGGACGCGCGAGCAGTACTTC. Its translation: CASSLYGTSGRGTREQYF.

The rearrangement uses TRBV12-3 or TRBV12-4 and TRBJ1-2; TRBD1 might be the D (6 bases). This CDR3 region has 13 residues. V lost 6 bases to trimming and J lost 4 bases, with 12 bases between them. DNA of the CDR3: TGTGCCAGCAGGCGATGGGACATCTATGGCTACACCTTC. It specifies CASRRWDIYGYTF.

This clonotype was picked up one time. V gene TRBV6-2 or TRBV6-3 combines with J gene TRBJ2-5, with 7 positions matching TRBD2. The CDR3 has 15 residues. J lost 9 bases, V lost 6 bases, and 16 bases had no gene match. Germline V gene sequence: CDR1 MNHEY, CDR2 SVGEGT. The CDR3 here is CASSPQGLGRGAQYF. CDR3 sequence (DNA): TGTGCCAGCAGCCCGCAAGGACTAGGGCGCGGTGCCCAGTACTTC.

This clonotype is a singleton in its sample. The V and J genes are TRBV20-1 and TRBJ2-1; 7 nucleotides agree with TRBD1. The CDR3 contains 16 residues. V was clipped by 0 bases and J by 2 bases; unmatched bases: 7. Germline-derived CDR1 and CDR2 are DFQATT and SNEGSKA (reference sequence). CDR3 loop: CSARDPQGGPYNEQFF. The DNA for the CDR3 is TGCAGTGCTAGAGACCCTCAAGGGGGCCCCTACAATGAGCAGTTCTTC.

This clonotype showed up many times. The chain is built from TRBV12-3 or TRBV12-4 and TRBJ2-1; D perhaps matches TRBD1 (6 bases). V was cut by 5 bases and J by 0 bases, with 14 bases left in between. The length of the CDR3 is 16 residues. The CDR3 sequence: CASSLPTGISYNEQFF. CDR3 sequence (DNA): TGTGCCAGCAGTCTTCCTACAGGGATCTCCTACAATGAGCAGTTCTTC.

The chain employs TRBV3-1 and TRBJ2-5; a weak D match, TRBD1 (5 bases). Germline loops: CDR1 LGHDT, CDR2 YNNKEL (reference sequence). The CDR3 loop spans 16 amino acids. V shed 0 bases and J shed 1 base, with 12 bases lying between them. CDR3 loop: CASSQDVARVQETQYF. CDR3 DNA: TGTGCCAGCAGCCAAGATGTTGCCAGGGTCCAAGAGACCCAGTACTTC.

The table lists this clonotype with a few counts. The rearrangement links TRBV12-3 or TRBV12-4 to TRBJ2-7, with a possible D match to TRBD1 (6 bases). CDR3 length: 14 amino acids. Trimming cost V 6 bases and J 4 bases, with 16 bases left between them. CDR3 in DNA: TGTGCCAGCAGCCTTACAGGGACCCGATACGAGCAGTACTTC. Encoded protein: CASSLTGTRYEQYF.

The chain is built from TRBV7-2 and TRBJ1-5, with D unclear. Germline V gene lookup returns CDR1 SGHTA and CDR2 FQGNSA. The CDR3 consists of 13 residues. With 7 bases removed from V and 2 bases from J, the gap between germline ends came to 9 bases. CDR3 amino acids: CASTPGRNQPQHF. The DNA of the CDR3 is TGTGCCAGCACCCCCGGGCGCAATCAGCCCCAGCATTTT.

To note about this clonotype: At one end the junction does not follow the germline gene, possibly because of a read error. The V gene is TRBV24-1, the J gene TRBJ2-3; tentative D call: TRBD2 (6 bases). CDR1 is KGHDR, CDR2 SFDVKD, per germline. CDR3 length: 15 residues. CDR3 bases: TGTGCCACCAGCGATTTGGGGCCGGGGGCAGATACGCAGTATTTT. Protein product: CATSDLGPGADTQYF.

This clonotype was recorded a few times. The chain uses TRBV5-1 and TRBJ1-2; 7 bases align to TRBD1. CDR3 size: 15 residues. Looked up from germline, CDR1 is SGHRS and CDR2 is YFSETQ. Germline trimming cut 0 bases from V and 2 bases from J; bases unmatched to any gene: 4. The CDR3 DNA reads TGCGCCAGCAGCTTGGAACAGGGGACCAACTATGGCTACACCTTC. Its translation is CASSLEQGTNYGYTF.

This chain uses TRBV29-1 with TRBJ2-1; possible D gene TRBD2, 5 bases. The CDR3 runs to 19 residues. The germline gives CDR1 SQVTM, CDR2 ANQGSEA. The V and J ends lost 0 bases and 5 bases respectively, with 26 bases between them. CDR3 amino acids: CSVEEPAGPVIRWDNEQFF. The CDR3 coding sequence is TGCAGCGTTGAAGAACCCGCGGGCCCTGTGATCCGATGGGACAATGAGCAGTTCTTC.

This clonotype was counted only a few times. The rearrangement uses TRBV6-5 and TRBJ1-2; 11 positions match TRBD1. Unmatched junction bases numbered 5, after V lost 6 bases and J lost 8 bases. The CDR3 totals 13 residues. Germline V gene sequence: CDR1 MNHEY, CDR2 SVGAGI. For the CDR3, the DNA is TGTGCCAGCAGCGCGGGACAGGGGGACGGCTACACCTTC. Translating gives CASSAGQGDGYTF.